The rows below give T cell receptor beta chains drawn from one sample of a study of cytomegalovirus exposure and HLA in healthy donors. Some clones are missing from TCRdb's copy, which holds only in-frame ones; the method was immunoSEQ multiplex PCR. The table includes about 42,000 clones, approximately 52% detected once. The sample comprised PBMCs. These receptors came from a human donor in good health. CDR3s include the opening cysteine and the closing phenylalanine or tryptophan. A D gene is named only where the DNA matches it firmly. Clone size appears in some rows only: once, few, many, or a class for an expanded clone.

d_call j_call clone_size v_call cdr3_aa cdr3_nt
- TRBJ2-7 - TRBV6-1 CASMGITRREQYF TGTGCCAGCATGGGGATAACTAGGCGCGAGCAGTACTTC
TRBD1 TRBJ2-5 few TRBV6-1 CASTRDRVEETQYF TGTGCCAGTACCCGGGACAGGGTTGAGGAGACCCAGTACTTC
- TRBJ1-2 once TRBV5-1 CASSLASVGRAYGYTF TGCGCCAGCAGCTTGGCCTCGGTGGGCAGGGCCTATGGCTACACCTTC
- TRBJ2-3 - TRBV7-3 CASSLNREDTQYF TGTGCCAGCAGCTTAAACAGGGAAGATACGCAGTATTTT
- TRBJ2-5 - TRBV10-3 CAISARGTPQETQYF TGTGCCATCAGTGCGAGGGGGACACCCCAAGAGACCCAGTACTTC
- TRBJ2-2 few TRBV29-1 CSVGTVMNTGELFF TGCAGCGTTGGGACAGTGATGAACACCGGGGAGCTGTTTTTT
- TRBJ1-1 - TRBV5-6 CASSLGPGDTEAFF TGTGCCAGCAGCTTGGGTCCAGGGGACACTGAAGCTTTCTTT
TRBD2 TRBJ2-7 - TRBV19 CASRSSGTSGEQYF TGTGCCAGTAGATCCTCCGGGACTAGCGGCGAGCAGTACTTC
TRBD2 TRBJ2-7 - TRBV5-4 CASSRRTSGRDYEQYF TGCGCCAGCAGCCGAAGGACTAGCGGGAGGGACTACGAGCAGTACTTC
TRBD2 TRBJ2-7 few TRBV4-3 CASSQEGTRNEQYF TGCGCCAGCAGCCAAGAGGGGACTAGAAACGAGCAGTACTTC
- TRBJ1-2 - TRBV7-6 CASSLAPGFGYTF TGTGCCAGCAGCTTAGCCCCAGGGTTCGGCTACACCTTC
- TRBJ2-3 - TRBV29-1 CSVDKGGGGTDTQYF TGCAGCGTTGATAAGGGCGGGGGCGGCACAGATACGCAGTATTTT
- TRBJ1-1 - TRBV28 CASSRGFGTAGRTEAFF TGTGCCAGCAGTCGAGGGTTCGGTACAGCTGGAAGGACTGAAGCTTTCTTT
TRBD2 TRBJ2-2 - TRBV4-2 CASSQGLAGGPDGELFF TGTGCCAGCAGCCAGGGACTAGCGGGGGGGCCGGACGGGGAGCTGTTTTTT
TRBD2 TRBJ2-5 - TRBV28 CASSLRGRRETQYF TGTGCCAGCAGTTTGCGCGGGAGGAGAGAGACCCAGTACTTC